The clone carrying this T cell receptor beta chain came up many times. Orbital computed tomography and thyroid ultrasound, along with TRAb, serum thyroxine and clinical symptoms, underpinned diagnosis. The data stem from a study of Graves' ophthalmopathy and Graves' hyperthyroidism. Study background: There was a collection of peripheral blood at initial diagnosis, before any treatment.

As the template, RNA transcripts were used to amplify TCR beta CDR3 regions. First-round RT-PCR with HTBI primers preceded a second-round multiplex PCR. One entry per CDR3 protein results from TCRdb running MiXCR on the multiplex PCR reads. The sample shows 600,000 to 700,000 distinct CDR3 sequences, roughly 39% of them seen only once. This CDR3 region has 14 residues. V lost 1 base to trimming and J lost 2 bases, with 3 bases between them. Per the germline V gene, CDR1 is SEHNR and CDR2 is FQNEAQ (reference sequence). The TCR was taken from an adult man with Graves' ophthalmopathy. The J gene is TRBJ2-6, the V gene TRBV7-9; D gene unclear. Sample: peripheral blood. For the CDR3, the DNA is TGTGCCAGCAGCTTAGTTACTGGGGCCAACGTCCTGACTTTC. Its protein is CASSLVTGANVLTF.